One sample yielded the 27 T cell receptor beta chains listed below, sequenced in a study of shared clonotypes between healthy human individuals. Libraries were prepared by immunoSEQ multiplex PCR; TCRdb keeps only in-frame clonotypes and omits some of them. Altogether over a million clones are present, about four fifths being singletons, with the ten largest covering 0.5% to 0.65%. The sample comprised memory CD4+ T cells from PBMCs. Subset: CD45RA-negative fraction. The receptors were sampled from a man between 18 and 29 years old in good health. Some clones in this sample may be carry-over from other donors' samples.

With respect to this clone: Other DNA sequences in this sample translate to the same CDR3. CDR3 nucleotide sequence: TGCAGTGCCAGGGGGACCGGGGAGCTGTTTTTT. This codes for CSARGTGELFF. V and J are TRBV20-1 and TRBJ2-2; TRBD1 matches at 7 bases. V shed 6 bases, J shed 5 bases, and the junction held 0 bases outside the gene matches. CDR3 length: 11 residues. Per the germline V gene, CDR1 is DFQATT and CDR2 is SNEGSKA (reference sequence).

V is TRBV6-6 and J is TRBJ1-2; D call uncertain. Germline V CDR1 and CDR2: MNHNY, SVGAGI (reference sequence). CDR3 size: 12 residues. With 6 bases removed from V and 5 bases from J, the gap between germline ends came to 10 bases. This chain's CDR3 is CASSLSLYGYTF. CDR3 DNA: TGTGCCAGCAGCCTTTCTCTTTATGGCTACACCTTC.

This chain uses TRBV7-9 with TRBJ2-3; D gene uncertain. Germline CDR1 reads SEHNR; CDR2 reads FQNEAQ (reference sequence). V was clipped by 0 bases and J by 5 bases, with 3 bases between them. The CDR3 is 12 residues long. The CDR3 is CASSLAQDTQYF. The DNA for the CDR3 is TGTGCCAGCAGCTTAGCGCAAGATACGCAGTATTTT.

There are a few counts of this clone. The chain employs TRBV21-1 and TRBJ2-7; the table's D call of TRBD2 was not tested on the DNA. TRBV21-1 is a recognized pseudogene. The length of the CDR3 is 16 residues. The CDR3 region has the DNA TGTGCCAGCAGCGAAGCCCTAGCGGCAACGACCTACGAGCAGTACTTC. Translating gives CASSEALAATTYEQYF.

The rearrangement joins TRBV2 to TRBJ2-7, with 7 bases identical to TRBD2. Germline V lookup: CDR1 SNHLY, CDR2 FYNNEI. This CDR3 is 15 amino acids long. V gave up 7 bases and J gave up 4 bases; unmatched junction bases: 13. The CDR3 DNA follows: TGTGCCAGCACCCCCTTGAGTGGCGGGAGATACGAGCAGTACTTC. Translated: CASTPLSGGRYEQYF.

The rearrangement joins TRBV25-1 to TRBJ2-3, with D perhaps given as TRBD1 or TRBD2 (5 bases each). Germline V CDR1 and CDR2: MGHDK, SYGVNS. This CDR3 has 15 amino acids. The V and J ends lost 5 bases and 5 bases respectively, with 17 bases between them. CDR3 nucleotides: TGTGCCAGCAGTCAAGGGCGGATGAGGGGAGATACGCAGTATTTT. Encoded protein: CASSQGRMRGDTQYF. Based on the CDR3 plus reference TRBV25-1 and TRBJ2-3, the full variable domain is EADIYQTPRYLVIGTGKKITLECSQTMGHDKMYWYQQDPGMELHLIHYSYGVNSTEKGDLSSESTVSRIRTEHFPLTLESARPSHTSQYLCASSQGRMRGDTQYFGPGTRLTVL.

The V call is TRBV7-8, the J call TRBJ2-1; 7 bases match TRBD2. The CDR3 is 14 amino acids. V shed 4 bases and J 7 bases; nucleotides not matched to a gene: 7. The germline CDR1 and CDR2 sequences are SGHVS and FQNEAQ. The chain's CDR3 is CASSSLRERNEQFF. In DNA form, the CDR3 reads TGTGCCAGCAGCTCACTGCGGGAGAGGAATGAGCAGTTCTTC.

This chain's CDR3 is CAWNIGGGNTEAFF. The CDR3 DNA is TGTGCCTGGAATATAGGGGGCGGGAACACTGAAGCTTTCTTT. The chain joins TRBV30 to TRBJ1-1; 7 nucleotides line up with TRBD1. J lost 1 base, V lost 4 bases, and 6 bases had no gene match. The CDR3 spans 14 residues. CDR1 and CDR2 (germline): GTSNPN, SVGIG (reference sequence). Looking up the rest from reference TRBV30 and TRBJ1-1 gives the full variable domain: SQTIHQWPATLVQPVGSPLSLECTVEGTSNPNLYWYRQAAGRGLQLLFYSVGIGQISSEVPQNLSASRPQDRQFILSSKKLLLSDSGFYLCAWNIGGGNTEAFFGQGTRLTVV.

This clone appeared once. This sequence joins TRBV18 and TRBJ2-5; D tentatively reads TRBD1 or TRBD2 (6 bases each). Germline CDR1 and CDR2: KGHSH and LQKENI. The CDR3 is made up of 15 amino acids. Trimming left V 6 bases short and J 1 base short, with 15 bases between. The CDR3 DNA sequence: TGTGCCAGCTCGCAGTCCCGGGGGCCCCAAGAGACCCAGTACTTC. This gives the protein CASSQSRGPQETQYF.

This sequence joins TRBV9 and TRBJ2-1; 13 positions match TRBD2. Germline trimming cut 3 bases from V and 9 bases from J; bases unmatched to any gene: 3. The CDR3 length is 14 residues. Germline CDR1 SGDLS, CDR2 YYNGEE. CDR3 DNA sequence: TGTGCCAGCAGCGCTAGGACTAGCGGGGGTGAGCAGTTCTTC. The encoded protein is CASSARTSGGEQFF.

In regard to this clone: A far larger clone is just one base off, so this is likely a read error. The chain links TRBV29-1 to TRBJ1-1, with D possibly being TRBD1 (5 bases). The CDR3 extends over 16 amino acids. From germline, CDR1 is SQVTM and CDR2 ANQGSEA. Deletions cut 3 bases from V and 4 bases from J, with 21 bases between. The CDR3 loop reads CSVDHRWGRASTEAFF. The DNA for the CDR3 is TGCAGCGTTGATCATCGGTGGGGGAGGGCGAGCACTGAAGCTTTCTTT.

This chain uses TRBV9 with TRBJ1-4, with 7 bases matching TRBD1. J gave up 5 bases and V 3 bases, and 4 bases lay outside the gene matches. Germline V CDR1 and CDR2: SGDLS, YYNGEE. This CDR3 has 14 amino acids. The CDR3 protein is CASSATGRNEKLFF. The CDR3 DNA follows: TGTGCCAGCAGCGCGACAGGGAGGAATGAAAAACTGTTTTTT.

The CDR3 here is CASSLARDTGELFF. The CDR3 DNA reads as TGTGCCAGCAGCTTAGCGCGGGACACCGGGGAGCTGTTTTTT. This chain links TRBV7-2 with TRBJ2-2; maybe TRBD2 (5 bases). The CDR3 runs 14 residues. The germline V gene has CDR1 SGHTA and CDR2 FQGNSA. V lost 0 bases and J 3 bases, leaving 5 bases between the germline ends.

This clone was detected only a few times. The chain joins TRBV28 to TRBJ1-2; D remains ambiguous. CDR3 length equals 13 residues. CDR1 is MDHEN, CDR2 SYDVKM, per germline. Deletions cut 6 bases from V and 8 bases from J, with 16 bases between. The CDR3 is CASSLEDGAGYTF. CDR3 bases: TGTGCCAGCAGCCTAGAGGACGGCGCAGGCTACACCTTC.

V gene TRBV5-1 combines with J gene TRBJ2-5; 8 bases align to TRBD1. The CDR3 length is 14 residues. Per germline, CDR1 SGHRS and CDR2 YFSETQ. V was pared by 4 bases and J by 3 bases, with 5 bases of the junction left unmatched. CDR3 bases: TGCGCCAGCAGCCCGGGACAGGCGAAAGAGACCCAGTACTTC. Protein product: CASSPGQAKETQYF.

With regard to this clone: Other nucleotide sequences from this sample produce the same CDR3. The chain has TRBV5-1 and TRBJ1-1; maybe TRBD1 (6 bases). Germline V gene sequence: CDR1 SGHRS, CDR2 YFSETQ. Trimming stripped 0 bases from V and 0 bases from J, with 12 bases between. The CDR3 covers 16 residues. The CDR3, as DNA: TGCGCCAGCAGCTTGGGCAGGGGCCTCATGAACACTGAAGCTTTCTTT. It yields the protein CASSLGRGLMNTEAFF. The full variable domain, with the rest looked up from reference TRBV5-1 and TRBJ1-1, is KAGVTQTPRYLIKTRGQQVTLSCSPISGHRSVSWYQQTPGQGLQFLFEYFSETQRNKGNFPGRFSGRQFSNSRSEMNVSTLELGDSALYLCASSLGRGLMNTEAFFGQGTRLTVV.

The CDR3 loop is CASSPTGSEAFF. The CDR3 DNA reads as TGTGCCAGCAGTCCCACAGGGTCTGAAGCTTTCTTT. The rearrangement joins TRBV28 to TRBJ1-1, with a weak D call TRBD1 (6 bases). Germline V gives CDR1 MDHEN, CDR2 SYDVKM. CDR3 length: 12 amino acids. V lost 5 bases, J lost 6 bases, and 10 bases lay in between. Combining the CDR3 with reference TRBV28 and TRBJ1-1 gives the whole variable domain DVKVTQSSRYLVKRTGEKVFLECVQDMDHENMFWYRQDPGLGLRLIYFSYDVKMKEKGDIPEGYSVSREKKERFSLILESASTNQTSMYLCASSPTGSEAFFGQGTRLTVV.

Only a few counts were recorded for this clone. The chain couples TRBV5-1 to TRBJ2-1, with 8 nucleotides matching TRBD2. There are 17 residues in the CDR3. The germline V gene has CDR1 SGHRS and CDR2 YFSETQ. V lost 3 bases to trimming and J lost 0 bases; unmatched junction nucleotides: 8. The DNA of the CDR3 is TGCGCCAGCAGCTCTGGGCGGAGCGGGAGCTCCTACAATGAGCAGTTCTTC. The encoded protein is CASSSGRSGSSYNEQFF.

The chain recombines TRBV4-2 with TRBJ2-6, with TRBD1 identical over 7 bases. Germline CDR1 is LGHNA and CDR2 is YNFKEQ. The CDR3 runs to 17 residues. V lost 0 bases, J lost 0 bases, and 2 bases stayed unmatched. The CDR3 loop is CASSQDSGGSGANVLTF. CDR3 in DNA: TGTGCCAGCAGCCAAGATTCAGGGGGCTCTGGGGCCAACGTCCTGACTTTC.

This clone has a single count. The chain employs TRBV10-3 and TRBJ2-2, with 12 bases identical to TRBD2. Per the germline V gene, CDR1 is ENHRY and CDR2 is SYGVKD. Trimming took 0 bases from V and 2 from J; bases not matched to a gene: 4. The CDR3 is 18 amino acids. The CDR3 is CAISESTSGSLNTGELFF. The CDR3 region has the DNA TGTGCCATCAGTGAGTCGACTAGCGGGAGTCTCAACACCGGGGAGCTGTTTTTT.

This chain uses TRBV2 with TRBJ2-7; TRBD2 aligns across 7 bases. Looked up from germline, CDR1 is SNHLY and CDR2 is FYNNEI. Germline trimming cut 7 bases from V and 3 bases from J; bases unmatched to any gene: 6. CDR3 length: 13 amino acids. CDR3 loop: CASTPSGLYEQYF. The CDR3 DNA follows: TGTGCCAGCACCCCTAGCGGTCTCTACGAGCAGTACTTC. Complete variable domain (other parts from reference TRBV2 and TRBJ2-7): EPEVTQTPSHQVTQMGQEVILRCVPISNHLYFYWYRQILGQKVEFLVSFYNNEISEKSEIFDDQFSVERPDGSNFTLKIRSTKLEDSAMYFCASTPSGLYEQYFGPGTRLTVT.

J is TRBJ1-1 and V is TRBV5-1, with D possibly matching TRBD1 (6 bases). The CDR3 totals 16 residues. Per the germline V gene, CDR1 is SGHRS and CDR2 is YFSETQ. V shed 2 bases and J shed 0 bases, with 14 bases lying between them. CDR3 residues: CASSLRENRVNTEAFF. The CDR3 DNA follows: TGCGCCAGCAGCTTAAGAGAAAACAGGGTGAACACTGAAGCTTTCTTT.

This clone has more than one count but fewer than ten. J is TRBJ2-1 and V is TRBV19, with 9 bases identical to TRBD2. CDR1 and CDR2 (germline): LNHDA, SQIVND (reference sequence). The J segment lost 4 bases and the V segment lost 4 bases, leaving 5 bases of the junction unmatched. The CDR3 is made up of 15 amino acids. CDR3 DNA: TGTGCCAGTAGTACGTTTAGCGGGGGATACAATGAGCAGTTCTTC. Amino acids: CASSTFSGGYNEQFF.

The V call is TRBV4-2, the J call TRBJ2-2; D possibly matches TRBD1 or TRBD2 (5 bases each). The CDR3 is made up of 15 amino acids. Germline assignment: CDR1 LGHNA and CDR2 YNFKEQ. The germline V and J ends were trimmed by 0 bases and 9 bases, with 14 bases remaining between them. Written as DNA, the CDR3 is TGTGCCAGCAGCCAAGACAGGGTGGGAGTGAGGGAGCTGTTTTTT. It yields the protein CASSQDRVGVRELFF.

The chain is built from TRBV19 and TRBJ1-3, with 7 positions matching TRBD1. The CDR3 runs 13 residues. CDR1 is LNHDA and CDR2 is SQIVND in the germline V gene (reference sequence). V gave up 3 bases and J gave up 7 bases; unmatched junction bases: 3. CDR3 protein: CASSIKQGNTIYF. The CDR3 DNA follows: TGTGCCAGTAGTATCAAACAGGGGAACACCATATATTTT.

This clone has at least ten counts. J is TRBJ1-1 and V is TRBV2; D gene uncertain. CDR1 and CDR2 from the germline V gene are SNHLY and FYNNEI. The V end lost 7 bases, the J end lost 5 bases, and 11 bases lay between the germline ends. The CDR3 is 12 residues long. The chain's CDR3 is CASTQEGTEAFF. The CDR3 DNA follows: TGTGCCAGCACCCAAGAGGGTACTGAAGCTTTCTTT. The entire variable domain, with the rest obtained from reference TRBV2 and TRBJ1-1, is as follows: EPEVTQTPSHQVTQMGQEVILRCVPISNHLYFYWYRQILGQKVEFLVSFYNNEISEKSEIFDDQFSVERPDGSNFTLKIRSTKLEDSAMYFCASTQEGTEAFFGQGTRLTVV.

Comment on this clone: Other DNA variants within this sample encode the same CDR3. The chain has TRBV7-9 and TRBJ2-3; a possible D gene is TRBD2 (6 bases). Per germline, CDR1 SEHNR and CDR2 FQNEAQ (reference sequence). This CDR3 region has 16 residues. V lost 2 bases to trimming and J lost 0 bases, with 12 bases between them. The CDR3 loop is CASSLTSGRSTDTQYF. For the CDR3, the DNA is TGTGCCAGCAGCTTAACTAGTGGGAGGAGCACAGATACGCAGTATTTT. The whole variable domain, remainder taken from reference TRBV7-9 and TRBJ2-3, is DTGVSQNPRHKITKRGQNVTFRCDPISEHNRLYWYRQTLGQGPEFLTYFQNEAQLEKSRLLSDRFSAERPKGSFSTLEIQRTEQGDSAMYLCASSLTSGRSTDTQYFGPGTRLTVL.